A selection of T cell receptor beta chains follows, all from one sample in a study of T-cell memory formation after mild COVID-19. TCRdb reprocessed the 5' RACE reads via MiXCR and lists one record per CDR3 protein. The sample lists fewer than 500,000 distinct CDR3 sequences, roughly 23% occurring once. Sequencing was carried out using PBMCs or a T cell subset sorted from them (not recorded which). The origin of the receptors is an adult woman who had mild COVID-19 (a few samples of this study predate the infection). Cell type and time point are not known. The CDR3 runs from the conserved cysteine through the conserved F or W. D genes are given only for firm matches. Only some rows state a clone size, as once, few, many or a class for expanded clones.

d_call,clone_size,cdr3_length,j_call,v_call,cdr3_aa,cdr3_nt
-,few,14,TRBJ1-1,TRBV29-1,CSADRGVRNTEAFF,TGCAGCGCCGATCGGGGGGTTCGGAACACTGAAGCTTTCTTT
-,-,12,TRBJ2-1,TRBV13,CASNPPGYEQFF,TGTGCCAGCAACCCCCCCGGGTATGAGCAGTTCTTC
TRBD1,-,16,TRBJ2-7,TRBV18,CASSPVPGQRSYEQYF,TGTGCCAGCTCTCCTGTCCCGGGACAGAGATCCTACGAGCAGTACTTC
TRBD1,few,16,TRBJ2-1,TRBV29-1,CSVEDGGQGAGDEQFF,TGCAGCGTTGAAGATGGGGGACAGGGGGCTGGGGATGAGCAGTTCTTC
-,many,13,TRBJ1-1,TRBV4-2,CASSRTPNTEAFF,TGTGCCAGCAGCCGAACACCGAACACTGAAGCTTTCTTT
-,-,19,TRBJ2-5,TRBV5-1,CASSLGVAAAGSSSETQYF,TGCGCCAGCAGCTTGGGGGTAGCGGCCGCAGGCTCAAGCAGCGAGACCCAGTACTTC
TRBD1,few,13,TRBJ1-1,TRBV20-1,CSASFRGKGEAFF,TGCAGTGCTAGCTTCAGGGGGAAGGGTGAAGCTTTCTTT
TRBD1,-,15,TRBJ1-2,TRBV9,CASSPQTGGNYGYTF,TGTGCCAGCAGCCCTCAGACAGGGGGGAACTATGGCTACACCTTC
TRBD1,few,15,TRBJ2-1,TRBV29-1,CSVRWGTGGINEQFF,TGCAGCGTTCGCTGGGGGACAGGGGGCATCAATGAGCAGTTCTTC
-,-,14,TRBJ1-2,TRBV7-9,CASSLGGRAYGYTF,TGTGCCAGCAGCTTAGGAGGCAGGGCGTATGGCTACACCTTC
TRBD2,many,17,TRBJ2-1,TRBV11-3,CASSSRVLAGGGHEQFF,TGTGCCAGCAGCTCTAGGGTATTAGCGGGAGGAGGTCATGAGCAGTTCTTC
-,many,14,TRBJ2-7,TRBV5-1,CASSFLDSSYEQYF,TGCGCCAGCAGCTTCCTGGACAGCTCCTACGAGCAGTACTTC
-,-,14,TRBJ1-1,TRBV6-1,CASSEYRARTEAFF,TGTGCCAGCAGTGAGTACAGGGCGAGGACTGAAGCTTTCTTT
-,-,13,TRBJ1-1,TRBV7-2,CASSYYRRTEAFF,TGTGCCAGCAGCTACTACCGGAGAACTGAAGCTTTCTTT
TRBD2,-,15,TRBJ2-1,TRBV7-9,CASSLQAGGPHEQFF,TGTGCCAGCAGCCTCCAAGCGGGAGGGCCCCATGAGCAGTTCTTC
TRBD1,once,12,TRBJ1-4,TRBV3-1,CASSSTGEKLFF,TGTGCCAGCAGCTCGACAGGGGAAAAACTGTTTTTT
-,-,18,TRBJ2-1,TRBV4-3,CASSQDFRQGTFLNEQFF,TGCGCCAGCAGCCAAGATTTCCGCCAGGGGACATTCCTCAATGAGCAGTTCTTC
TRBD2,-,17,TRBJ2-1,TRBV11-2,CASSPFLTSGGLAEQFF,TGTGCCAGCAGCCCTTTCCTGACTAGCGGGGGGTTGGCTGAGCAGTTCTTC
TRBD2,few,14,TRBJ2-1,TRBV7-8,CASSQGLVEGEQFF,TGTGCCAGCAGCCAAGGACTAGTAGAGGGTGAGCAGTTCTTC
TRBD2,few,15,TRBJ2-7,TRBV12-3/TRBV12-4,CASSSGGEMGAEQYF,TGTGCCAGCAGTTCCGGGGGGGAGATGGGGGCCGAGCAGTACTTC
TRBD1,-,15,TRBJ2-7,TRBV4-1,CASSPKPGQGNEQYF,TGCGCCAGCAGCCCAAAACCGGGACAGGGGAACGAGCAGTACTTC
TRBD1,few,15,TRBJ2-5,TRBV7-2,CASSASQGVGETQYF,TGTGCCAGCAGCGCGAGTCAGGGGGTGGGGGAGACCCAGTACTTC
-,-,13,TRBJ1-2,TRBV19,CASSIWANYGYTF,TGTGCCAGTAGTATATGGGCGAACTATGGCTACACCTTC
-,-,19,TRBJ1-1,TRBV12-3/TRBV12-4,CASSLDSRDPLFQGTEAFF,TGTGCCAGCAGTTTGGACAGCAGGGATCCTTTGTTCCAGGGCACTGAAGCTTTCTTT
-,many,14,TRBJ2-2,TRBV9,CASSVASGRGELFF,TGTGCCAGCAGCGTAGCTTCGGGGCGCGGGGAGCTGTTTTTT
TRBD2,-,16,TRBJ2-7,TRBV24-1,CATSDPGLAGEYEQYF,TGTGCCACCAGTGACCCAGGACTAGCGGGAGAGTACGAGCAGTACTTC
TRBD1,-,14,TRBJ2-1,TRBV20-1,CSARDRALYNEQFF,TGCAGTGCCCGAGACAGGGCCCTTTACAATGAGCAGTTCTTC
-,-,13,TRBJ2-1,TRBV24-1,CATSDLLVNEQFF,TGTGCCACCAGTGATTTGCTTGTCAATGAGCAGTTCTTC
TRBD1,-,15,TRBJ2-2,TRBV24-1,CATGQGFANTGELFF,TGTGCCACCGGACAGGGGTTCGCGAACACCGGGGAGCTGTTTTTT
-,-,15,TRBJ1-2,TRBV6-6,CASSYTGLTNYGYTF,TGTGCCAGCAGTTACACTGGACTGACTAACTATGGCTACACCTTC
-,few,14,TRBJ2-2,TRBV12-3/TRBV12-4,CASTRVRNTGELFF,TGTGCCAGCACCCGGGTTAGGAACACCGGGGAGCTGTTTTTT
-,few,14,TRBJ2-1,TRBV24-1,CATSDFGGYNEQFF,TGTGCCACCAGTGATTTCGGCGGATACAATGAGCAGTTCTTC
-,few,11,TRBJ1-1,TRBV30,CAWSRGAGAFF,TGTGCCTGGAGTAGGGGGGCAGGTGCTTTCTTT
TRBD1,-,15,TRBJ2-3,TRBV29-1,CSVELGQGVVYTQYF,TGCAGCGTTGAATTGGGACAGGGAGTCGTTTATACGCAGTATTTT
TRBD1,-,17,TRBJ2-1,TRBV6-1,CASSERVTGVIGNEQFF,TGTGCCAGCAGTGAAAGGGTGACAGGGGTCATAGGCAATGAGCAGTTCTTC
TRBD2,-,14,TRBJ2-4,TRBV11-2,CASSLAGTRNIQYF,TGTGCCAGCAGTCTTGCCGGGACTAGGAACATTCAGTACTTC
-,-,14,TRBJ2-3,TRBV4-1,CASSTRGPGDTQYF,TGCGCCAGCAGCACCCGGGGGCCCGGAGATACGCAGTATTTT
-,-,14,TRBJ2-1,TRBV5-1,CASHYQDRDNEQFF,TGCGCCAGCCATTACCAGGACAGAGACAATGAGCAGTTCTTC
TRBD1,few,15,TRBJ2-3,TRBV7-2,CASSFTGVDTDTQYF,TGTGCCAGCAGCTTCACAGGGGTCGACACAGATACGCAGTATTTT
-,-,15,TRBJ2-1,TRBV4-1,CASSQVILSANEQFF,TGCGCCAGCAGCCAAGTGATTTTAAGCGCCAATGAGCAGTTCTTC
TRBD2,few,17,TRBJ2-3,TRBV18,CASSPQLAGVNTDTQYF,TGTGCCAGCTCACCGCAGCTTGCGGGGGTAAACACAGATACGCAGTATTTT